This record concerns one T cell receptor beta chain sequence. Its specificity is unknown. The data stem from a study of shared clonotypes between healthy human individuals. HIV-negative, healthy adults without recent acute infections or vaccinations were the donors. Both CD45RO+ cells and CCR7-negative CD45RA+ TemRA cells were combined to make up CD8 memory. Overall study results and limits: A few donors shared roughly 5% of their naive CD4 clonotypes.

The germline V gene encodes CDR1 SEHNR and CDR2 FQNEAQ (reference sequence). Trimming left V 5 bases short and J 0 bases short, with 13 bases between. This CDR3 has 15 amino acids. Some clones are missing from TCRdb's copy, which holds only in-frame ones; the method was immunoSEQ multiplex PCR. The top ten hold roughly 17% of the sample, which has a few hundred thousand clones, about nine tenths seen once. The chain recombines TRBV7-9 with TRBJ1-1; D call uncertain. Specimen: memory CD8+ T cells sorted from blood. Stated subset: CD45RO+ cells pooled with CCR7-negative TemRA cells. The clonotype comes from a man aged 18 to 30 in good health. CDR3 in amino acids: CASSRPEPMNTEAFF. In nucleotides, the CDR3 is TGTGCCAGCAGCCGACCAGAACCCATGAACACTGAAGCTTTCTTT.